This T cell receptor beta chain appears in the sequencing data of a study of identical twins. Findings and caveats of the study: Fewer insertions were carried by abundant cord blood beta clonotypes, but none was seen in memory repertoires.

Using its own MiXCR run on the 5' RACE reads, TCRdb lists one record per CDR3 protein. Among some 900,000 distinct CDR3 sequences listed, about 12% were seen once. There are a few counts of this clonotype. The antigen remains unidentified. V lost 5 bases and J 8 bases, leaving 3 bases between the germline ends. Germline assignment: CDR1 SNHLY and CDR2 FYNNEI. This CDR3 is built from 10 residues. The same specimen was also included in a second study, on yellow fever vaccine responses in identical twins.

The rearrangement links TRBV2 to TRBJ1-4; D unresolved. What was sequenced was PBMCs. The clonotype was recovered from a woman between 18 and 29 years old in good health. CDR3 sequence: CASSQEKLFF. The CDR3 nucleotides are TGTGCCAGCAGTCAGGAAAAACTGTTTTTT.